These T cell receptor beta chains were read from a single sample in a study of blood T cells in healthy people across ages. TCRdb used MiXCR to reprocess the 5' RACE reads, holding one entry per CDR3 protein. The sample has approximately 670,000 distinct CDR3 sequences, over 40% seen once; the top ten hold roughly 30%. Sequenced sample: blood. These receptors all come from a man aged 80 or over in good health. CDR3s include the opening cysteine and the closing phenylalanine or tryptophan. A D gene is named only where the DNA matches it firmly. A clone size is listed for some rows: how often the clone was seen (once, few, many), or a class if it is expanded.

cdr3_nt: TGTGCCAGCAGCAGACAGGAAAGCACAGATACGCAGTATTTT
cdr3_aa: CASSRQESTDTQYF
d_call: .
j_call: TRBJ2-3
clone_size: many
v_call: TRBV14

cdr3_nt: TGCAGTGCCCTAACACCGGCAGGGGTGGAGGAGACCCAGTACTTC
cdr3_aa: CSALTPAGVEETQYF
d_call: .
j_call: TRBJ2-5
clone_size: .
v_call: TRBV20-1

cdr3_nt: TGTGCCAGCAGTTTAACCGGGACAGTAGGAAACATTCAGTACTTC
cdr3_aa: CASSLTGTVGNIQYF
d_call: TRBD1
j_call: TRBJ2-4
clone_size: few
v_call: TRBV27

cdr3_nt: TGTGCCAGCATCCCACCCGGGAGGAATGAGCAGTTCTTC
cdr3_aa: CASIPPGRNEQFF
d_call: TRBD2
j_call: TRBJ2-1
clone_size: .
v_call: TRBV6-1

cdr3_nt: TGTGCCTGGAGTGCCGACAGGGTGTCGGGCTACACCTTC
cdr3_aa: CAWSADRVSGYTF
d_call: TRBD1
j_call: TRBJ1-2
clone_size: .
v_call: TRBV30

cdr3_nt: TGCGCCAGCAGCGGGACGGGAATGAACACTGAAGCTTTCTTT
cdr3_aa: CASSGTGMNTEAFF
d_call: .
j_call: TRBJ1-1
clone_size: few
v_call: TRBV5-1

cdr3_nt: TGCAGTGCTCATGGGGGTTTCGAGGTGAACACTGAAGCTTTCTTT
cdr3_aa: CSAHGGFEVNTEAFF
d_call: .
j_call: TRBJ1-1
clone_size: .
v_call: TRBV20-1

cdr3_nt: TGTGCCAGCAGCCTAGCGGGAGCGGGCGAGCAGTACTTC
cdr3_aa: CASSLAGAGEQYF
d_call: TRBD2
j_call: TRBJ2-7
clone_size: .
v_call: TRBV7-3

cdr3_nt: TGTGCCAGCAGTTGTGGAGGGGGGACCACAGATACGCAGTATTTT
cdr3_aa: CASSCGGGTTDTQYF
d_call: .
j_call: TRBJ2-3
clone_size: .
v_call: TRBV7-9

cdr3_nt: TGCGCCAGCAGTCAATCAGTTGCAGAAGCTTTCTTT
cdr3_aa: CASSQSVAEAFF
d_call: .
j_call: TRBJ1-1
clone_size: .
v_call: TRBV23-1

cdr3_nt: TGCAGTGCGCGGGACAGGGTGGGTGGTGGGCAGTACTTC
cdr3_aa: CSARDRVGGGQYF
d_call: TRBD1
j_call: TRBJ2-7
clone_size: .
v_call: TRBV20-1

cdr3_nt: TGTGCCAGCAAAGCGGGAGCCTACGAGCAGTACTTC
cdr3_aa: CASKAGAYEQYF
d_call: TRBD2
j_call: TRBJ2-7
clone_size: .
v_call: TRBV6-6

cdr3_nt: TGTGCCAGCAGTGACTCGGCTTCCGACAGGAGGGAGCTGTTTTTT
cdr3_aa: CASSDSASDRRELFF
d_call: .
j_call: TRBJ2-2
clone_size: .
v_call: TRBV6-4

cdr3_nt: TGTGCCAGCAGCCCCCCTCCTCAGGGCTCTGGGGCCAACGTCCTGACTTTC
cdr3_aa: CASSPPPQGSGANVLTF
d_call: .
j_call: TRBJ2-6
clone_size: once
v_call: TRBV28

cdr3_nt: TGTGCCAGCTCGGGGACAGATAGCAATCAGCCCCAGCATTTT
cdr3_aa: CASSGTDSNQPQHF
d_call: TRBD1
j_call: TRBJ1-5
clone_size: .
v_call: TRBV18

cdr3_nt: TGTGCCAGTACACAAAGACCAGATACGCAGTATTTT
cdr3_aa: CASTQRPDTQYF
d_call: .
j_call: TRBJ2-3
clone_size: many
v_call: TRBV6-6

cdr3_nt: TGTGCCAGCAGTTACGAGGATCAAAGGGGTGAGCAGTTCTTC
cdr3_aa: CASSYEDQRGEQFF
d_call: .
j_call: TRBJ2-1
clone_size: few
v_call: TRBV6-6

cdr3_nt: TGTGCCAGCAGTAAATCGCGGCTAGCGTTTAGCACAGATACGCAGTATTTT
cdr3_aa: CASSKSRLAFSTDTQYF
d_call: .
j_call: TRBJ2-3
clone_size: .
v_call: TRBV27

cdr3_nt: TGTGCCAGCTCACCATATCAGGGCTACGAGCAGTACTTC
cdr3_aa: CASSPYQGYEQYF
d_call: .
j_call: TRBJ2-7
clone_size: once
v_call: TRBV18

cdr3_nt: TGTGCCAGCAGTGAGCGGACAGGGGGCACAGATACGCAGTATTTT
cdr3_aa: CASSERTGGTDTQYF
d_call: TRBD1
j_call: TRBJ2-3
clone_size: few
v_call: TRBV6-1

cdr3_nt: TGTGCCAGCAGCTTAGGGCTTGGGCGGGAGGCCTACGAGCAGTACTTC
cdr3_aa: CASSLGLGREAYEQYF
d_call: TRBD2
j_call: TRBJ2-7
clone_size: few
v_call: TRBV11-2

cdr3_nt: TGTGCCAGCAGCCAGGACAATCTTGGGGACTATGGCTACACCTTC
cdr3_aa: CASSQDNLGDYGYTF
d_call: .
j_call: TRBJ1-2
clone_size: few
v_call: TRBV4-2

cdr3_nt: TGCGCCAGCAGCCCCAAAAGGGGGGTCTATGGCTACACCTTC
cdr3_aa: CASSPKRGVYGYTF
d_call: .
j_call: TRBJ1-2
clone_size: .
v_call: TRBV5-1

cdr3_nt: TGCAGTGCTAGTGCGGGAGGTCTTTTGGAGACCCAGTACTTC
cdr3_aa: CSASAGGLLETQYF
d_call: TRBD2
j_call: TRBJ2-5
clone_size: .
v_call: TRBV20-1

cdr3_nt: TGTGCCAGCAGCTTCCTAGCGGGGTTCAATGAGCAGTTCTTC
cdr3_aa: CASSFLAGFNEQFF
d_call: TRBD2
j_call: TRBJ2-1
clone_size: few
v_call: TRBV13

cdr3_nt: TGTGCCAGCAGTCGCCGGGACGAGCAGTACTTC
cdr3_aa: CASSRRDEQYF
d_call: .
j_call: TRBJ2-7
clone_size: many
v_call: TRBV6-2/TRBV6-3

cdr3_nt: TGCGCCAGCAGCTTGATTCTTAAGGCGGGAGGGTACCAAGGGACCCAGTACTTC
cdr3_aa: CASSLILKAGGYQGTQYF
d_call: TRBD2
j_call: TRBJ2-5
clone_size: .
v_call: TRBV5-1

cdr3_nt: TGCACCGCATCCGACCATAACACCGGGGAGCTGTTTTTT
cdr3_aa: CTASDHNTGELFF
d_call: .
j_call: TRBJ2-2
clone_size: many
v_call: TRBV29-1